This T cell receptor (beta chain) was recorded in a study of shared clonotypes between healthy human individuals. General observations from the study: Naive CD4 clonotypes overlapped across a handful of donors at approximately 5.5%.

Sequencing was at deep level. The table came from immunoSEQ multiplex PCR; TCRdb's copy has only in-frame clones and leaves some out. The table has over 75,000 clones, 60% to 75% seen once; the top ten hold 50%. Germline values: CDR1 MNHNS, CDR2 SASEGT. V was pared by 0 bases and J by 2 bases, with 15 bases between. There are 17 residues in the CDR3. Comment on this clone: Its antigen is currently unknown.

This sequence was found in a man aged 25-45 years in good health. V usage is TRBV6-1 and J usage is TRBJ2-3, with a weak D call TRBD1 (6 bases). What was sequenced was memory CD8+ T cells sorted from blood. The subset denotes: CD45RO+ cells pooled with CCR7-negative TemRA cells. The chain's CDR3 is CASSEAGTHGNTDTQYF. CDR3 bases: TGTGCCAGCAGTGAAGCGGGGACACATGGGAACACAGATACGCAGTATTTT.